The entry below gives a single TCR beta chain sequence along with its context. As yet, its antigen is unknown. The sample is drawn from a study of lymphopenia after photon versus proton radiotherapy. Overall study findings and caveats: Better survival with proton therapy was suggested as possible, not demonstrated. Post-nadir diversity loss with photons came from oligoclonal expansion, particularly CD8+ Temra cells.

The CDR3 loop spans 12 amino acids. With 7 bases removed from V and 4 bases from J, the gap between germline ends came to 10 bases. Germline V lookup: CDR1 SNHLY, CDR2 FYNNEI. TCRdb's copy holds only in-frame clones and misses some; the assay was immunoSEQ multiplex PCR. The table records 70,000 to 95,000 clones, 80% to 90% of them present only once. The source of this sequence is a man in his sixties with pancreatic cancer. The specimen comprised peripheral blood, sampled from a patient treated with proton-based radiotherapy. This chain uses TRBV2 with TRBJ1-1, with TRBD1 as a possible D gene (5 bases). CDR3 region: CASTKRGTEAFF. In nucleotides, the CDR3 is TGTGCCAGCACCAAGAGGGGCACTGAAGCTTTCTTT. The entire variable domain, with the rest obtained from reference TRBV2 and TRBJ1-1, is as follows: EPEVTQTPSHQVTQMGQEVILRCVPISNHLYFYWYRQILGQKVEFLVSFYNNEISEKSEIFDDQFSVERPDGSNFTLKIRSTKLEDSAMYFCASTKRGTEAFFGQGTRLTVV.